The 7 T cell receptor beta chains presented below share a single source sample, sequenced in a study of T cell repertoires in cytomegalovirus infection. TCRdb independently ran MiXCR on the reads; one entry per CDR3 protein. The top ten clones hold roughly 18% of a sample with 130,000 or so distinct CDR3 sequences, 5% to 6.5% of them seen once. Sample: PBMCs. The receptors originated from a human donor in good health (CMV status not recorded). Some clones in this sample may be carry-over from other donors' samples.

The CDR3 here is CASSLVVESSYNEQFF. CDR3 in DNA: TGTGCCAGCAGCTTGGTCGTTGAGAGCTCCTACAATGAGCAGTTCTTC. V gene TRBV5-6 combines with J gene TRBJ2-1, with D hard to call. From germline, CDR1 is SGHDT and CDR2 YYEEEE. Trimming pared 0 bases from V and 0 bases from J, leaving 10 bases between. CDR3 length: 16 residues.

This clonotype came up many times. The genes are TRBV19 and TRBJ2-7, with D unresolved. This CDR3 region has 14 residues. From germline, CDR1 is LNHDA and CDR2 SQIVND (reference sequence). V lost 1 base to trimming and J lost 2 bases, with 9 bases between them. This CDR3 reads CASSIVWGTYEQYF. The DNA of the CDR3 is TGTGCCAGTAGTATAGTTTGGGGTACCTACGAGCAGTACTTC.

This clonotype was seen a few times. The chain joins TRBV5-8 to TRBJ1-5, with 10 bases lining up with TRBD1. CDR3 size: 16 residues. The trim removed 0 bases at V and 2 bases at J, leaving 2 bases unmatched. CDR1 and CDR2 (germline): SGHTS, YDEGEE. CDR3 DNA: TGTGCCAGCAGCTTGGGGACAGGGGGTGGCAATCAGCCCCAGCATTTT. This sequence encodes CASSLGTGGGNQPQHF.

This clonotype showed up many times. The rearrangement links TRBV4-1 to TRBJ2-5, with D tentatively TRBD1 (7 bases). The CDR3 has 15 residues. Trimming stripped 4 bases from V and 5 bases from J, with 17 bases between. Germline CDR1 and CDR2: MGHRA and YSYEKL. For the CDR3, the DNA is TGCGCCAGCAGCCCGACTGACAGGGAGGTGGAGACCCAGTACTTC. Translation: CASSPTDREVETQYF.

This chain joins TRBV20-1 and TRBJ1-2, with TRBD1 matching over 8 bases. Germline V gene data show CDR1 as DFQATT and CDR2 as SNEGSKA (reference sequence). The CDR3 is 13 residues long. The V and J ends lost 5 bases and 5 bases, in that order; junction bases with no gene match: 7. DNA of the CDR3: TGCAGTGCTTCATCCGGGACAGGTTATGGCTACACCTTC. Its protein product is CSASSGTGYGYTF.

This clonotype came up many times. The chain has TRBV7-9 and TRBJ1-1; a possible D gene is TRBD1 (6 bases). V shed 4 bases and J shed 1 base, with 22 bases lying between them. This CDR3 contains 18 residues. Germline V gene data show CDR1 as SEHNR and CDR2 as FQNEAQ (reference sequence). The CDR3 reads CASSSNLDRRRSNTEAFF. CDR3 nucleotide sequence: TGTGCCAGCAGCTCTAACCTTGACAGGAGGAGGTCGAACACTGAAGCTTTCTTT.

The chain has TRBV2 and TRBJ1-2, with no clear D. The CDR3 consists of 11 residues. Germline V CDR1 and CDR2: SNHLY, FYNNEI. Trimming removed 6 bases from V and 5 bases from J, with 7 bases in between. The CDR3 reads CASRQGYGYTF. In nucleotides, the CDR3 is TGTGCCAGCAGACAAGGTTATGGCTACACCTTC.